These 8 T cell receptor beta chains originate from one sample sequenced in a study of blood T cell repertoires in COVID-19. Assay: immunoSEQ multiplex PCR; the TCRdb copy retains only in-frame clones and omits some. This sample carries about 160,000 clones, over 75% of them seen once, and the ten largest clones take roughly 9.6%. The specimen was peripheral blood. Receptors originate from a man between 60 and 70 years old with active or convalescent COVID-19.

Only a few counts were recorded for this clone. J is TRBJ1-2 and V is TRBV7-5. TRBV7-5 is a pseudogene segment. The CDR3 consists of 12 residues. The CDR3 DNA reads as TGTGCCAGAAGCCCCCCCGAGAGGTCTCACACCTTC. This gives the protein CARSPPERSHTF.

This clone was observed a few times. In nucleotides, the CDR3 is TGTGCCAGCAGCCCGACAGGCAGGACGGTTAAGGGCTACACCTTC. As protein: CASSPTGRTVKGYTF. J is TRBJ1-2 and V is TRBV11-2, with D tentatively TRBD1 (6 bases). V shed 5 bases and J shed 8 bases, with 21 bases lying between them. This CDR3 contains 15 residues. CDR1 and CDR2 (germline): SGHAT, FQNNGV.

The CDR3 here is CASMVPGATGELFF. The CDR3, as DNA: TGTGCCAGCATGGTACCAGGGGCCACCGGGGAGCTGTTTTTT. The chain carries TRBV27 and TRBJ2-2; D may be TRBD1 (6 bases). The V gene's germline CDR1 is MNHEY and CDR2 SMNVEV (reference sequence). CDR3 length: 14 residues. Between the trimmed V and J ends, which lost 7 bases and 4 bases, there was a span of 13 bases.

The CDR3 coding sequence is TGTGCCAGCCTAGCGGGAGGTTACGAGCAGTACTTC. Amino acids: CASLAGGYEQYF. The V and J genes are TRBV2 and TRBJ2-7; 11 bases line up with TRBD2. The CDR3 extends over 12 amino acids. Trimming at V came to 8 bases and at J to 4 bases, leaving 1 base not matched to a gene. CDR1 SNHLY and CDR2 FYNNEI come from the germline V gene.

This chain links TRBV7-2 with TRBJ1-2; 10 nucleotides line up with TRBD1. Germline-derived CDR1 and CDR2 are SGHTA and FQGNSA. Trimming took 5 bases from V and 6 from J; bases not matched to a gene: 15. The CDR3 has 17 amino acids. The CDR3: CASSPRTGGRRFNGYTF. The CDR3 DNA reads TGTGCCAGCAGCCCGCGGACAGGGGGGAGGCGGTTTAATGGCTACACCTTC. Using reference TRBV7-2 and TRBJ1-2 for the parts outside the CDR3, the full variable domain is GAGVSQSPSNKVTEKGKDVELRCDPISGHTALYWYRQSLGQGLEFLIYFQGNSAPDKSGLPSDRFSAERTGGSVSTLTIQRTQQEDSAVYLCASSPRTGGRRFNGYTFGSGTRLTVV.

The V and J genes are TRBV6-5 and TRBJ2-7, with D possibly being TRBD2 (7 bases). Trimming stripped 8 bases from V and 4 bases from J, with 15 bases between. CDR1 and CDR2 (germline): MNHEY, SVGAGI. The CDR3 length is 13 residues. CDR3 in DNA: TGTGCCAGCGGTAGGGGGGGGCGTTACGAGCAGTACTTC. Protein sequence: CASGRGGRYEQYF.

The chain employs TRBV19 and TRBJ2-1; the match to TRBD2 covers 9 bases. Germline CDR1 is LNHDA and CDR2 is SQIVND (reference sequence). CDR3 length equals 17 residues. With 1 base clipped from V and 9 bases from J, the junction kept 13 bases outside the gene matches. The CDR3, as DNA: TGTGCCAGTAGTATAGCTATCTCAGCGGGAGGAGGGAGTGAGCAGTTCTTC. Amino acids: CASSIAISAGGGSEQFF.

The chain couples TRBV3-1 (or the pseudogene TRBV3-2) to TRBJ1-2; D gene unclear. This CDR3 comprises 14 residues. Trimming removed 0 bases at V and 4 bases at J, with 9 bases between. From germline, CDR1 is LGHDT and CDR2 YNNKEL (reference sequence). The CDR3 nucleotides are TGTGCCAGCAGCCAAGAGGTGGGCCGCTATGGCTACACCTTC. It translates to CASSQEVGRYGYTF.